This is a list of T cell receptor beta chains from one sample in a study of neurological immune-mediated disorders. Via MiXCR, TCRdb re-called the 5' RACE reads, giving one row per CDR3 protein. The sample shows fewer than 65,000 distinct CDR3 sequences, 4.2% of them seen only once. Sequencing input: PBMCs. These receptors were collected from a man between 45 and 60 years old with multiple sclerosis. CDR3s include the opening cysteine and the closing phenylalanine or tryptophan. Each record gives: D gene, V gene, clone size, J gene, CDR3 DNA, CDR3 protein. The D gene is left open where the match is weak. Size tells how often a clone was seen (once, few, many) or the class of an expanded clone, and some rows leave it out.

D gene: .; V gene: TRBV5-8; clone size: many; J gene: TRBJ1-5; CDR3 DNA: TGTGCCAGCAGCTGGATTAGCAATCAGCCCCAGCATTTT; CDR3 protein: CASSWISNQPQHF
D gene: TRBD2; V gene: TRBV6-6; clone size: many; J gene: TRBJ2-5; CDR3 DNA: TGTGCCAGCATCCGGGGGGAACAAGAGACCCAGTACTTC; CDR3 protein: CASIRGEQETQYF
D gene: .; V gene: TRBV15; clone size: many; J gene: TRBJ2-7; CDR3 DNA: TGTGCCACCAGCAGAGATCAGGTCCGCTCCTACGAGCAGTACTTC; CDR3 protein: CATSRDQVRSYEQYF
D gene: .; V gene: TRBV5-1; clone size: many; J gene: TRBJ2-3; CDR3 DNA: TGCGCCAGCAGCTTGAGGGACACAGATACGCAGTATTTT; CDR3 protein: CASSLRDTDTQYF
D gene: TRBD2; V gene: TRBV15; clone size: .; J gene: TRBJ2-7; CDR3 DNA: TGTGCCACCAAAAGACTAGCCGGCTACGAGCAGTACTTC; CDR3 protein: CATKRLAGYEQYF
D gene: .; V gene: TRBV2; clone size: few; J gene: TRBJ1-1; CDR3 DNA: TGTGCCACCAGGACATTCATGAACACTGAAGCTTTCTTT; CDR3 protein: CATRTFMNTEAFF
D gene: TRBD2; V gene: TRBV7-8; clone size: many; J gene: TRBJ2-1; CDR3 DNA: TGTGCCAGCAGCTCTCGGACTAGCGGGAGTGAGCAGTTCTTC; CDR3 protein: CASSSRTSGSEQFF
D gene: TRBD2; V gene: TRBV9; clone size: many; J gene: TRBJ2-7; CDR3 DNA: TGTGCCAGCAGCGTAGGCTTTGCGGGAGGCTCCTACGAGCAGTACTTC; CDR3 protein: CASSVGFAGGSYEQYF
D gene: .; V gene: TRBV6-6; clone size: many; J gene: TRBJ2-7; CDR3 DNA: TGTGCCAGCAGTTACTCGGGGACAAACTACGAGCAGTACTTC; CDR3 protein: CASSYSGTNYEQYF
D gene: .; V gene: TRBV11-1; clone size: many; J gene: TRBJ2-1; CDR3 DNA: TGTGCCAGCACCACCACCGGGACATCAGGCTACAATGAGCAGTTCTTC; CDR3 protein: CASTTTGTSGYNEQFF
D gene: .; V gene: TRBV3-1; clone size: many; J gene: TRBJ2-7; CDR3 DNA: TGTGCCAGCAGCCAATGGACGGATACCTACGAGCAGTACTTC; CDR3 protein: CASSQWTDTYEQYF
D gene: .; V gene: TRBV4-1; clone size: many; J gene: TRBJ2-7; CDR3 DNA: TGCGCCAGCGGGGCAGTGCGGGGCGAGCAGTACTTC; CDR3 protein: CASGAVRGEQYF
D gene: .; V gene: TRBV4-2; clone size: many; J gene: TRBJ1-5; CDR3 DNA: TGTGCCAGCAGCCAAGTAGGTGGGTCTCAGCCCCAGCATTTT; CDR3 protein: CASSQVGGSQPQHF
D gene: .; V gene: TRBV5-1; clone size: few; J gene: TRBJ1-2; CDR3 DNA: TGCGCCAGCAGCTTGGGGTGGAACTATGGCTACACCTTC; CDR3 protein: CASSLGWNYGYTF
D gene: TRBD2; V gene: TRBV10-3; clone size: many; J gene: TRBJ2-5; CDR3 DNA: TGTGCCATCAGTGATCCTAGCGGGCCAGGGACCCAGTACTTC; CDR3 protein: CAISDPSGPGTQYF
D gene: .; V gene: TRBV3-1; clone size: many; J gene: TRBJ1-1; CDR3 DNA: TGTGCCAGCAGCCAAGGGGTCACTGAAGCTTTCTTT; CDR3 protein: CASSQGVTEAFF
D gene: .; V gene: TRBV28; clone size: many; J gene: TRBJ2-1; CDR3 DNA: TGTGCCAGCAAGGGGCATGGGACCAATTACAATGAGCAGTTCTTC; CDR3 protein: CASKGHGTNYNEQFF
D gene: .; V gene: TRBV6-5; clone size: many; J gene: TRBJ1-2; CDR3 DNA: TGTGCCAGCACCCGGGGGGCCCGTAACTATGGCTACACCTTC; CDR3 protein: CASTRGARNYGYTF
D gene: TRBD2; V gene: TRBV10-2; clone size: .; J gene: TRBJ2-7; CDR3 DNA: TGCGCCAGCAGTGACGCTAGCGGGGGACTGGGGTACGAGCAGTACTTC; CDR3 protein: CASSDASGGLGYEQYF